The entry below gives a single T cell receptor (beta chain) sequence along with its context. Its antigen remains unknown. These data come from a study of PD-1 blockade in classical Hodgkin lymphoma. Overall study results and limits: The drivers behind the repertoire differences, possibly disease activity or prior therapy, remain undefined. Some patients began nivolumab under 1 year after ASCT. These patients were excluded from later analyses. At C4D1, TCR diversity had climbed significantly for CD4+ cells, though not for CD8+ cells.

The method was immunoSEQ multiplex PCR; TCRdb's version includes in-frame clones alone and lacks a portion of them. Here the sample spans nearly 25,000 clones, roughly 84% being singletons. V shed 8 bases and J 6 bases; nucleotides not matched to a gene: 6. Germline V gene data show CDR1 as ENHRY and CDR2 as SYGVKD. The CDR3 has 12 amino acids. Following autologous stem cell transplantation, relapse occurred in every patient, and exposure to brentuximab vedotin varied. From thawed PBMCs, CD4+ T cells were purified using magnetic negative selection. The material sequenced was CD4+ T cells from blood, taken at baseline. The rearrangement links TRBV10-3 to TRBJ1-2, with 7 positions matching TRBD1. This clonotype originated in a human donor with classical Hodgkin lymphoma. The CDR3 region has the DNA TGTGCCATCGGCGGGACAGCGCATGGCTACACCTTC. Protein product: CAIGGTAHGYTF.